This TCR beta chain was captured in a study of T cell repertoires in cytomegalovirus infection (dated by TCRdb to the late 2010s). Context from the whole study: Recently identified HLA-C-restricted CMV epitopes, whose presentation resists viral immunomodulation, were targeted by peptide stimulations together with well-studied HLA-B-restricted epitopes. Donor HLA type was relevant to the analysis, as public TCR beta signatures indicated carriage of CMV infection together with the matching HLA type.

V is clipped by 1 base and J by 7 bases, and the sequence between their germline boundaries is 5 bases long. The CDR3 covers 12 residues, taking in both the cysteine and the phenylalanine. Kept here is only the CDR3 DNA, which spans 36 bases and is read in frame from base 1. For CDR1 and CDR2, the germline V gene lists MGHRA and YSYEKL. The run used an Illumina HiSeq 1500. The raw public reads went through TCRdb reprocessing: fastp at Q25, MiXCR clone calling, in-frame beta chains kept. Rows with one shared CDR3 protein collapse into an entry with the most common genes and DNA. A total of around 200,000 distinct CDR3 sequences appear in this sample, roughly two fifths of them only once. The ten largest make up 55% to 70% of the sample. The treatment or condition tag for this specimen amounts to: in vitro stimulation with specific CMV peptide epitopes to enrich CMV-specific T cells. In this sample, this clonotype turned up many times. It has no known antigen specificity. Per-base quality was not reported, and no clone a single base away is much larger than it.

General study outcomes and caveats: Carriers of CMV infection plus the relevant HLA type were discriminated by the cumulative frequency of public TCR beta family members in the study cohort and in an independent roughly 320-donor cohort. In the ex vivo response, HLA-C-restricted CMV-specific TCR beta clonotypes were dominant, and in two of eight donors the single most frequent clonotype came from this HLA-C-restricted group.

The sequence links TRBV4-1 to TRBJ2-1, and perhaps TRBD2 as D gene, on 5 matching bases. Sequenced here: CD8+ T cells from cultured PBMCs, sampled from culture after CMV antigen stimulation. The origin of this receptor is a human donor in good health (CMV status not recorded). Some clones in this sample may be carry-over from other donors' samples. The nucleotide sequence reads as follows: TGCGCCAGCAGCCAAGGAGGGAATGAGCAGTTCTTC. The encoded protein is CASSQGGNEQFF.